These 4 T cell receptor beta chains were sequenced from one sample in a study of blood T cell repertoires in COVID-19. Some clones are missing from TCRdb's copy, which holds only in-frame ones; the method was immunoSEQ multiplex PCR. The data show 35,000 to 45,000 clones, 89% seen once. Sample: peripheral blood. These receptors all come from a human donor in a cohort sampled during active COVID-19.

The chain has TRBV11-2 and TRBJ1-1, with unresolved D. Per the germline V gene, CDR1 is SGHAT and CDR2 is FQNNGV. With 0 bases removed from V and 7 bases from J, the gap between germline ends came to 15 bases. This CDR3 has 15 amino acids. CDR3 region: CASSLELQYTFEAFF. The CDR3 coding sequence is TGTGCCAGCAGCTTAGAGTTACAGTACACCTTTGAAGCTTTCTTT. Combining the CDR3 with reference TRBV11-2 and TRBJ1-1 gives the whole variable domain EAGVAQSPRYKIIEKRQSVAFWCNPISGHATLYWYQQILGQGPKLLIQFQNNGVVDDSQLPKDRFSAERLKGVDSTLKIQPAKLEDSAVYLCASSLELQYTFEAFFGQGTRLTVV.

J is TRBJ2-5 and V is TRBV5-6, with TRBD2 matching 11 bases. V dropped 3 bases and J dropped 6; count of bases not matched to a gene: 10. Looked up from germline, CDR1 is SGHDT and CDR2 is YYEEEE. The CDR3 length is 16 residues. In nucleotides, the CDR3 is TGTGCCAGCAGCTCCCCAACTAGCGGGAGTTTACAGACCCAGTACTTC. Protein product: CASSSPTSGSLQTQYF.

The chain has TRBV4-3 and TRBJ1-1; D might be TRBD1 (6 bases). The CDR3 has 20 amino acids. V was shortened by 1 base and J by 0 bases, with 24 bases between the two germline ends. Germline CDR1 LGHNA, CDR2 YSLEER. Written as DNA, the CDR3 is TGCGCCAGCAGCCAAGTTCCTTTAGGGCCCGAGGGGGGGATGAACACTGAAGCTTTCTTT. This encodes CASSQVPLGPEGGMNTEAFF.

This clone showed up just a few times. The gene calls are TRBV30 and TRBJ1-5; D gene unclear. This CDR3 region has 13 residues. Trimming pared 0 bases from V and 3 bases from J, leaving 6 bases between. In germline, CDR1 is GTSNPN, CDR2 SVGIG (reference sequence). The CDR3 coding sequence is TGTGCCTGGAGTGTAGCCCACAATCAGCCCCAGCATTTT. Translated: CAWSVAHNQPQHF.